The source of this T cell receptor (beta chain) is a study of synovial regulatory T cells in juvenile arthritis. Some clones are missing from TCRdb's copy, which holds only in-frame ones; the method was immunoSEQ multiplex PCR. The repertoire table contains approximately 9,500 clones. The germline V gene has CDR1 SGHTA and CDR2 FQGNSA. The CDR3 sequence is 14 residues long. No DNA has been recorded. The clonotype comes from a donor aged 2-35 years with juvenile idiopathic arthritis. Sequenced material: Treg cells from blood. The subset denotes: remaining (HLA-DR-negative) circulating blood Treg cells. This chain links TRBV7-2 with TRBJ1-5; there is no DNA to check the TCRdb D call of TRBD1. CDR3 amino acids: CASSPVTGTQPQHF. The entire variable domain, with the rest obtained from reference TRBV7-2 and TRBJ1-5, is as follows: GAGVSQSPSNKVTEKGKDVELRCDPISGHTALYWYRQSLGQGLEFLIYFQGNSAPDKSGLPSDRFSAERTGGSVSTLTIQRTQQEDSAVYLCASSPVTGTQPQHFGDGTRLSIL.